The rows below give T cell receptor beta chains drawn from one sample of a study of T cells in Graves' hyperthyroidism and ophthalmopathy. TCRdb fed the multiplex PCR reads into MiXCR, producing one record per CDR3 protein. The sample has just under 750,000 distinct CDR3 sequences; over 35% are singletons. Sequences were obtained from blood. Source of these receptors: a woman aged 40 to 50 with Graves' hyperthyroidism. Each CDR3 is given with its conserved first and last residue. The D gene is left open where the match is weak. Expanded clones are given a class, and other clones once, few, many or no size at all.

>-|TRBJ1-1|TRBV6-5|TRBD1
TGTGCCAGCAGTACCGACAGGGGGCAGAACACTGAAGCTCTCTTT
CASSTDRGQNTEALF
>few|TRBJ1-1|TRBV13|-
TGTGCCAGCAGCTCCACCTTCGGAAAGGGTGGCACTGAAGCTTTCTTT
CASSSTFGKGGTEAFF
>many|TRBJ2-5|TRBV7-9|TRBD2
TGTGCCAGCGGTCGGCAGCGGGAGGGCCCGTCCAGAGAGACCCAGTACTTC
CASGRQREGPSRETQYF
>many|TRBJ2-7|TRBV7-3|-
TGTGCCAGCAGCTTATCGTACGGCGGAAACTACGAGCAGTACTTC
CASSLSYGGNYEQYF
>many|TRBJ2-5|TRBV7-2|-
TGTGCCAGCAGTCACGTCGGGGGCGAAGAGACCCAGTACTTC
CASSHVGGEETQYF
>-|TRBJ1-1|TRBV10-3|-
TGTACCATCAGTGAGGCCAGGGAGACTGAAGCTTTCTTT
CTISEARETEAFF
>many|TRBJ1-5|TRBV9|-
TGTGCCAGCAGCGTAGCTGGCGGGACCGATCAGCCCCAGCATTTT
CASSVAGGTDQPQHF
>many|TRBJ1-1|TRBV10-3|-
TGTGCCATCAGTGCGGGGGGATGGTCCACTGAAGCTTTCTTT
CAISAGGWSTEAFF
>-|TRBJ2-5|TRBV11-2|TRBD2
TGTGCCAGCAGCAATGGACTAGCGGGACAAGAGACCCAGTACTTC
CASSNGLAGQETQYF
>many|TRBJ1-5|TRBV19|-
TGTGCCAGCGACCTGAGGAGGGGAGGCAATCAGCCCCAGCATTTT
CASDLRRGGNQPQHF
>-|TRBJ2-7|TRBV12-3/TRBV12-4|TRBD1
TGTGCCAGCAGGCCGACAGGGGGCCCAAGCTCCTACGAGCAGTACTTC
CASRPTGGPSSYEQYF
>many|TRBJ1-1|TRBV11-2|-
TGTGCCAGCATCGCCCGGGACCAGGCGAGGGACACTGAAGCTTTCTTT
CASIARDQARDTEAFF
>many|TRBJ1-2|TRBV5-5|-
TGTGCCAGCAGCCGCTACGAGGAAGGCTATGGCTACACCTTC
CASSRYEEGYGYTF
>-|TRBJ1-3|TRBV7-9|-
TGTGCCAGCAGCTTAGGATACGGGAGGTCTGGAAACACCATATATTTT
CASSLGYGRSGNTIYF
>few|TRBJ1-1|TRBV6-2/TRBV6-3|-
TGTGCCAGCGGATCCTCATTGAACACTGAAGCTTTCTTT
CASGSSLNTEAFF
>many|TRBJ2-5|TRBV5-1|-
TGCGCCAGCACGATAACAGGCCAAGAGACCCAGTACTTC
CASTITGQETQYF
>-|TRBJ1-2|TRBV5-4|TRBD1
TGTGCCAGCAGAACAACAGGGGGCCTCTTGGGCTACACCTTC
CASRTTGGLLGYTF
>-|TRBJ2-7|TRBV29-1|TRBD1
TGCAGCGTCGGGACAGGGGGCGGCGAGCAGTACTTC
CSVGTGGGEQYF
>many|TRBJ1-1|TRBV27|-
TGTGCCAGCAGTTTAGGACATCGGAACACTGAAGCTTTCTTT
CASSLGHRNTEAFF
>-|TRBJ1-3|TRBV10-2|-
TGTGCCAGCAGACAAGCCCTCGGAAACACCATATATTTT
CASRQALGNTIYF
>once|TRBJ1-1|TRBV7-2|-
TGTGCCAGCAGCCAAGACAGCGGCTGGACTGAAGCTTTCTTT
CASSQDSGWTEAFF
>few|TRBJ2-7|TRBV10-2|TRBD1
TGCGCCAGCAGTGAGAGGGACAGTACCTACGAGCAGTACTTC
CASSERDSTYEQYF
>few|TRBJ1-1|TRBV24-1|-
TGTGCCACCAGTGACCCTTCGGGGGACACTGAAGCTTTCTTT
CATSDPSGDTEAFF
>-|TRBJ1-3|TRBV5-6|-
TGTGCCAGCAGCTTGGGGGGGCTTCAAAACACCATATATTTT
CASSLGGLQNTIYF
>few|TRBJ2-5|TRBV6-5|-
TGTGCCAGTCGGCCTTACCAAGAGACCCAGTACTTC
CASRPYQETQYF
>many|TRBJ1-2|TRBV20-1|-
TGCAGTGCTAGAGCTCTGGGGTATGGCTACACCTTC
CSARALGYGYTF
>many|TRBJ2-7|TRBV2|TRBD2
TGTGCCAGCGGGCGGGAGGGTTACGAGCAGTACTTC
CASGREGYEQYF
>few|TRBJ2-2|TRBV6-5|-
TGTGCCAGCAGTTACTTAAGTACCGGGGAGCTGTTTTTT
CASSYLSTGELFF
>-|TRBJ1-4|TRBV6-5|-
TGTGCCAGCAGTTACTCGAGGTCATTTAATGAAAAACTGCTTTTT
CASSYSRSFNEKLLF
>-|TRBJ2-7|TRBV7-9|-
TGCGCCAGCAGCCAAGTTAGGGGGGCCCCACGGAGAGTGGACGAGCAGCACTTC
CASSQVRGAPRRVDEQHF
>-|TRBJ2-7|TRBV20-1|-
TGCAGTGCGTCAGCCATCGGCCTACCCTACGAGCAGTACTTC
CSASAIGLPYEQYF
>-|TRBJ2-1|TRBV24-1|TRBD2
TGTGCCAGCAGTTGGACTAGCGGGAGGGCTATTGAGCAGTTCTTC
CASSWTSGRAIEQFF
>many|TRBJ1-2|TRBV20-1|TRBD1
TGCAGTGCTGCAAATACCGGGACAGGATTCGGCTACACCTTC
CSAANTGTGFGYTF
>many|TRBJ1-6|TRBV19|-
TGTGCCAGTAGTGGTCGGGGCGGAAAAGGGTCACCCCTCCACTTT
CASSGRGGKGSPLHF
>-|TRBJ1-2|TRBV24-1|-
TGTGCCACCAGTGACCCCGGGACCTATGGCTACACCTTC
CATSDPGTYGYTF
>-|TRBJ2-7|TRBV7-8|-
TGCGCCAGCAGCCAAGGACTGGCTGGGGCCGAGCAGTACTTC
CASSQGLAGAEQYF
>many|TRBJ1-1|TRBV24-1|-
TGTGCCACCAGTTCCTTTGGGCCGCGGGGGAACACTGAAGCTTTCTTT
CATSSFGPRGNTEAFF
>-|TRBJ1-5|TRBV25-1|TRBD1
TGTGCCAGCAGGCCACAGGGGATCAATCAGCCCCAGCATTTT
CASRPQGINQPQHF
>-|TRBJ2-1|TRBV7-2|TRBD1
TGTGCCAGCAGCCCACCGACAGGGGGCAATGAGCAGTTCTTC
CASSPPTGGNEQFF
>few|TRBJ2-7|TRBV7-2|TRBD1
TGTGCCAGCAGCTTTCCAATGGACAGGGTGATTGCCGAGCAGTACTTC
CASSFPMDRVIAEQYF
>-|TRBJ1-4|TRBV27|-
TGTGCCAGCAGTTTTTCGGGGGTTAATGAAAAACTGTTTTTT
CASSFSGVNEKLFF
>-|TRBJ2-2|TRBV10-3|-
TGTGCCATCAGTGCCAACTACAGGGACGGGGAGCTGTTTTTT
CAISANYRDGELFF